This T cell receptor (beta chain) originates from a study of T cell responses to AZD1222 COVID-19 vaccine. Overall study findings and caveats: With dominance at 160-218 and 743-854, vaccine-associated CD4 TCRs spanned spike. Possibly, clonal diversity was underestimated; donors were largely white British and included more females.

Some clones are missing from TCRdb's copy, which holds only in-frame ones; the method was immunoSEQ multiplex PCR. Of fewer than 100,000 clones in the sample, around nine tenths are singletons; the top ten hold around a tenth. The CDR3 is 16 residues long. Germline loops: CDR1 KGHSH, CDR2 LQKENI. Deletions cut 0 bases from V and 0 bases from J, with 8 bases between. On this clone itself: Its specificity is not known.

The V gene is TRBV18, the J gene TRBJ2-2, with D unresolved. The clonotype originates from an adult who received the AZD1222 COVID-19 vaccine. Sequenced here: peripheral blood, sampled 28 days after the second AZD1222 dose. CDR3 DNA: TGTGCCAGCTCACCACCAAACAGCGCGAACACCGGGGAGCTGTTTTTT. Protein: CASSPPNSANTGELFF. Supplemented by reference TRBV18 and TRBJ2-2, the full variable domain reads NAGVMQNPRHLVRRRGQEARLRCSPMKGHSHVYWYRQLPEEGLKFMVYLQKENIIDESGMPKERFSAEFPKEGPSILRIQQVVRGDSAAYFCASSPPNSANTGELFFGEGSRLTVL.